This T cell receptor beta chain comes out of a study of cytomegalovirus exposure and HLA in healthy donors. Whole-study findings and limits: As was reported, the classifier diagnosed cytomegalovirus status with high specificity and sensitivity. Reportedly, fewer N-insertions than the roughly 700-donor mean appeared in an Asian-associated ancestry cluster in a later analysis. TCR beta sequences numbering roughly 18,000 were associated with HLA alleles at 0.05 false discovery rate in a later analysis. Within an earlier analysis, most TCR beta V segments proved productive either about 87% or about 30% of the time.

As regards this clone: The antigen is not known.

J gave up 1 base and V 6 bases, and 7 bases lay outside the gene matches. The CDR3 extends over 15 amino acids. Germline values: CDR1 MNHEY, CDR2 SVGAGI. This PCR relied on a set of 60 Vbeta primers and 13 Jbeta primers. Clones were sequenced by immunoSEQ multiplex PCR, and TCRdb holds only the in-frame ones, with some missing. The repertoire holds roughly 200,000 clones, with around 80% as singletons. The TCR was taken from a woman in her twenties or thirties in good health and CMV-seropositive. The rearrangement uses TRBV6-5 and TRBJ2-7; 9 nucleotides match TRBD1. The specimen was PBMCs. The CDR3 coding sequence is TGTGCCAGCAGCTTAACCGGGACAGGGTCCTACGAGCAGTACTTC. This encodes CASSLTGTGSYEQYF.